This is a list of T cell receptor beta chains from one sample in a study of T cells in tuberculosis. TCRdb's copy holds only in-frame clones and misses some; the assay was immunoSEQ multiplex PCR. The sample has over 30,000 clones, roughly 93% seen once. Source: PBMCs, taken at tuberculosis diagnosis. The receptor set was obtained from an adult with tuberculosis. Both conserved end residues are part of each CDR3. Rows give clone size only sometimes, using once, few, many, or a class for an expanded clone.

J: TRBJ2-2; size: -; V: TRBV5-1; CDR3: CASSLAGLDNTGELFF
J: TRBJ2-7; size: -; V: TRBV9; CDR3: CASSTGKESSYEQYF
J: TRBJ1-5; size: -; V: TRBV10-1; CDR3: CASPAKMGQQFQHF
J: TRBJ1-1; size: -; V: TRBV18; CDR3: CASSPGRITEAFF
J: TRBJ1-1; size: -; V: TRBV11-2; CDR3: CASSLQGAGAEAFF
J: TRBJ1-1; size: -; V: TRBV7-8; CDR3: CASSVGPGSEAFF
J: TRBJ2-3; size: few; V: TRBV11-2; CDR3: CASSHFPDGGLDGTDTQYF
J: TRBJ1-3; size: -; V: TRBV19; CDR3: CASTPGYGGVKSGNTIYF
J: TRBJ1-5; size: -; V: TRBV7-3; CDR3: CASSFYARVSNQPQHF
J: TRBJ1-4; size: -; V: TRBV4-2; CDR3: CASSQDHPDQGKLFF
J: TRBJ1-3; size: -; V: TRBV4-1; CDR3: CASSQDRPGQGGNTIYF
J: TRBJ2-5; size: -; V: TRBV9; CDR3: CASSIGTSGFQETQYF
J: TRBJ2-7; size: -; V: TRBV7-2; CDR3: CASSFPHGTDDEQYF
J: TRBJ2-5; size: -; V: TRBV5-4; CDR3: CASSLRDIGIETQYF
J: TRBJ2-2; size: -; V: TRBV12-5; CDR3: CASGLVLNTGELFF
J: TRBJ2-2; size: -; V: TRBV19; CDR3: CASSSAVNTGELFF
J: TRBJ1-2; size: -; V: TRBV27; CDR3: CASSQGQGAHYGYTF
J: TRBJ1-2; size: -; V: TRBV27; CDR3: CASRRQGPGGYTF
J: TRBJ1-1; size: -; V: TRBV27; CDR3: CASSLSQGGDAFF
J: TRBJ1-2; size: -; V: TRBV28; CDR3: CASHPGQHYGYTF
J: TRBJ2-3; size: -; V: TRBV9; CDR3: CASSVTGGHTTDTQYF
J: TRBJ2-2; size: -; V: TRBV5-3; CDR3: CARSSSSPGTGATNTGELFF
J: TRBJ2-1; size: -; V: TRBV30; CDR3: CAWALGQGVTYEQFF
J: TRBJ2-4; size: -; V: TRBV2; CDR3: CASSGTATIKNIQYF